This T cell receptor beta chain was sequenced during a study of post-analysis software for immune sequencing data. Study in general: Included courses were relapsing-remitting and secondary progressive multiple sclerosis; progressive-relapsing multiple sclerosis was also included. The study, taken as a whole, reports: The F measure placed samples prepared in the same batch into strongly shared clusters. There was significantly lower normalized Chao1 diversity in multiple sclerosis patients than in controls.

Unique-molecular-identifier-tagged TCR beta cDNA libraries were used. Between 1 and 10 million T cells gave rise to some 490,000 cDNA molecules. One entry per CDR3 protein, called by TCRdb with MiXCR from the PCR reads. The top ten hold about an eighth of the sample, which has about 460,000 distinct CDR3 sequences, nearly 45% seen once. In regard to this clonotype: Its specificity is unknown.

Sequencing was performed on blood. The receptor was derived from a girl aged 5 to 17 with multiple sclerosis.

CDR3 sequence (DNA): TGTGCCAGCAGCGAGGACAGGGTCTCCTACGAGCAGTACTTC. Amino acid sequence: CASSEDRVSYEQYF. The chain combines TRBV7-2 with TRBJ2-7; 8 nucleotides match TRBD1. With V trimmed by 5 bases and J by 0 bases, 3 bases remained unmatched. Germline CDR1 SGHTA, CDR2 FQGNSA. This CDR3 spans 14 amino acids.